This TCR beta chain stems from a study of neurological immune-mediated disorders. The cDNA came from 5'RACE with 10-nucleotide random UMIs. Via MiXCR, TCRdb re-called the 5' RACE reads, giving one row per CDR3 protein. There are 53,000 or so distinct CDR3 sequences in the sample; roughly 8% occur only once, and 1.5% to 2% lies in the top ten. Regarding the study as a whole: Across subjects, no CDR3 amino acid sequence appeared in expanded clones of more than one subject, a finding that suggested private repertoires in all groups.

Sample time point: longitudinal time-point 3. The healthy controls volunteered at a blood bank in Maryland, USA. 2 million PBMCs stored at -80 C were the source of the unsorted libraries. This clonotype was observed at least ten times. The antigen remains undetermined. The CDR3 consists of 15 residues. This sequence was found in a woman aged 40 to 55 in good health. The J gene is TRBJ2-1, the V gene TRBV21-1; the table assigns TRBD1, which was not confirmed against the DNA. TRBV21-1 is listed as a pseudogene. The sequenced sample consisted of PBMCs. Written as DNA, the CDR3 is TGTGCCAGCAGCTCTCCCGGGACGGGGTACAATGAGCAGTTCTTC. Amino acid sequence: CASSSPGTGYNEQFF.